A selection of T cell receptor beta chains follows, all from one sample in a study of blood T cell repertoires in COVID-19. Assay: immunoSEQ multiplex PCR; the TCRdb copy retains only in-frame clones and omits some. Of about 140,000 clones in the sample, approximately 78% were seen once. Sequencing used peripheral blood. Receptor source: a woman older than 75 with acute or convalescent COVID-19. Each CDR3 is given with its conserved first and last residue. D genes are given only for firm matches. Not every row has a clone size; where given, it reads once, few, many or a size class.

few	TRBV2	TRBJ1-1	.	TGTGCCAGCAATCTCGAGGCTGACACTGAAGCTTTCTTT	CASNLEADTEAFF
once	TRBV6-6	TRBJ1-2	.	TGTGCCAGCCGAAGTTGGACAAATAACTATGGCTACACCTTC	CASRSWTNNYGYTF
.	TRBV5-1	TRBJ2-5	TRBD1	TGCGCCAGCAGCCTAGCCGGGACAGGGGGGGAGACCCAGTACTTC	CASSLAGTGGETQYF
.	TRBV5-1	TRBJ2-7	.	TGCGCCAGCAGCTTGGCACCTAGATACGAGCAGTACTTC	CASSLAPRYEQYF
.	TRBV11-3	TRBJ2-7	TRBD1	TGTGCCAGCAGCCCAGGGGGCCGGGTCGGCGAGCAGTACTTC	CASSPGGRVGEQYF
once	TRBV6-5	TRBJ1-3	TRBD1	TGTGCCAGCAGTTACGGAACAGGGGGAGTTGGAAACACCATATATTTT	CASSYGTGGVGNTIYF
.	TRBV14	TRBJ2-3	TRBD2	TGTGCCAGCAGCTATGGACTAGCGGGAGATACGCAGTATTTT	CASSYGLAGDTQYF
.	TRBV30	TRBJ2-5	.	TGTGCCTGGAGCTTTTCAGGAGAGACCCAGTACTTC	CAWSFSGETQYF
.	TRBV5-1	TRBJ2-4	TRBD1	TGCGCCAGCAGCTCCGGGACAGGGTCCAAAAACATTCAGTACTTC	CASSSGTGSKNIQYF
few	TRBV27	TRBJ2-1	TRBD2	TGTGCCAGCAGCCAACGGACTAGCGGGCACAATGAGCAGTTCTTC	CASSQRTSGHNEQFF
.	TRBV27	TRBJ1-1	.	TGTGCCAGAACTTTTGCTTTCTTT	CARTFAFF